One sample yielded the 19 T cell receptor beta chains listed below, sequenced in a study of T cell repertoires in cytomegalovirus infection. TCRdb ran MiXCR on the reads and lists one entry per CDR3 protein. The data contain more than 400,000 distinct CDR3 sequences, around 27% of them singletons. The sample was PBMCs. Receptor source: a human donor in good health (CMV status not recorded). Some clones in this sample may be carry-over from other donors' samples.

This chain links TRBV6-2 or TRBV6-3 with TRBJ2-7, with TRBD2 identical over 11 bases. Trimming took 6 bases from V and 6 from J; bases not matched to a gene: 7. CDR1 is MNHEY, CDR2 SVGEGT, per germline. This CDR3 is built from 14 residues. The DNA for the CDR3 is TGTGCCAGCAGACTAGCGGGAGCTTTATTCGAGCAGTACGTC. It encodes CASRLAGALFEQYV.

This clonotype was observed a handful of times. The J gene is TRBJ1-5, the V gene TRBV7-8, with 7 bases identical to TRBD1. V was pared by 5 bases and J by 0 bases, with 10 bases of the junction left unmatched. The V gene's germline CDR1 is SGHVS and CDR2 FQNEAQ. The CDR3 covers 17 residues. The CDR3 DNA sequence: TGTGCCAGCAGCGACAGACAGGGAAAAGGTAGCAATCAGCCCCAGCATTTT. This encodes CASSDRQGKGSNQPQHF.

This clonotype has more than one count but fewer than ten. This rearrangement joins TRBV7-8 to TRBJ1-6; D perhaps matches TRBD1 (5 bases). CDR1 and CDR2 (germline): SGHVS, FQNEAQ. The CDR3 consists of 15 residues. V lost 2 bases and J 4 bases, leaving 9 bases between the germline ends. The CDR3 here is CASSLIDRYNSPLHF. CDR3 coding DNA: TGTGCCAGCAGCTTAATAGACAGATATAATTCACCCCTCCACTTT.

This chain connects TRBV12-3 or TRBV12-4 to TRBJ2-1, with a weak D call TRBD1 (5 bases). The CDR3 runs 14 residues. Between the trimmed V and J ends, which lost 3 bases and 4 bases, there was a span of 10 bases. The CDR3: CASSLRTPYNEQFF. The CDR3 nucleotides are TGTGCCAGCAGTTTGAGGACACCTTACAATGAGCAGTTCTTC.

This sequence joins TRBV4-1 and TRBJ2-7; D ambiguous. V was shortened by 1 base and J by 7 bases, with 14 bases between the two germline ends. Per the germline V gene, CDR1 is MGHRA and CDR2 is YSYEKL. This CDR3 is 14 amino acids long. The CDR3 region is CASSQVVGSREQYV. The CDR3 DNA is TGCGCCAGCAGCCAAGTTGTGGGGTCGAGAGAGCAGTACGTC.

This clonotype showed up many times. V is TRBV11-3 and J is TRBJ2-1; D gene uncertain. Trimming took off 5 bases at V and 4 bases at J, with 12 bases between the two ends. The CDR3 runs to 14 residues. CDR1 and CDR2 (germline): SGHNT, YENEEA. Here the CDR3 reads CASSRNTGYNEQFF. DNA for the CDR3: TGTGCCAGCAGCCGAAATACCGGGTACAATGAGCAGTTCTTC.

There are many counts of this clonotype. V gene TRBV7-2 combines with J gene TRBJ2-7; D is undetermined. Trimming shortened V by 3 bases and J by 3 bases, and 9 bases separated the two germline ends. In germline, CDR1 is SGHTA, CDR2 FQGNSA. The CDR3 loop spans 13 amino acids. CDR3 coding DNA: TGTGCCAGCAGCTTTGAGATAAACTACGAGCAGTACTTC. Amino acids: CASSFEINYEQYF.

This clonotype was found a few times. The rearrangement uses TRBV12-5 and TRBJ1-2; D remains ambiguous. Germline assignment: CDR1 LGHNT and CDR2 FRNRAP. CDR3 length: 14 amino acids. Trimming shortened V by 1 base and J by 2 bases, and 8 bases separated the two germline ends. The CDR3 DNA sequence: TGTGCTAGTGGTTTGGAGAAAGAGAACTATGGCTACACCTTC. Its protein product is CASGLEKENYGYTF.

This clonotype has at least ten counts. The chain joins TRBV7-2 to TRBJ2-2; D uncertain. This CDR3 is built from 15 residues. Germline V gives CDR1 SGHTA, CDR2 FQGNSA. The ends were cut back, 5 bases at V and 3 bases at J, with 13 bases in the middle. The CDR3 DNA sequence: TGTGCCAGCAGCCGAGGCCCAGCAGACACCGGGGAGCTGTTTTTT. Amino acids: CASSRGPADTGELFF.

CDR3 coding DNA: TGTGCCAGCAGTTTGGACACCACTGAAGCTTTCTTT. Its protein product is CASSLDTTEAFF. The rearrangement joins TRBV28 to TRBJ1-1, with D possibly TRBD1 on 5 matching bases. Germline-derived CDR1 and CDR2 are MDHEN and SYDVKM. The CDR3 is 12 amino acids. The V gene lost 3 bases and the J gene lost 4 bases, with 6 bases spanning the gap.

This chain links TRBV7-9 with TRBJ2-2, with 7 bases fitting TRBD2. V gave up 4 bases and J gave up 4 bases; unmatched junction bases: 3. Germline loops: CDR1 SEHNR, CDR2 FQNEAQ (reference sequence). The CDR3 loop spans 14 amino acids. The chain's CDR3 is CASSSTSSTGELFF. The CDR3 DNA sequence: TGTGCCAGCAGCTCGACTAGCAGCACCGGGGAGCTGTTTTTT.

Comment on this clonotype: A much larger clone is a single base away; this may be a read error. The gene calls are TRBV7-9 and TRBJ1-1; the D is unclear. This CDR3 is 14 amino acids long. Germline V CDR1 and CDR2: SEHNR, FQNEAQ (reference sequence). Written as DNA, the CDR3 is TGTGCCACCAGCTCTGCCAGATTGAACACTGAAGCTTTCTTT. The encoded protein is CATSSARLNTEAFF.

This clonotype was detected only a few times. The chain carries TRBV18 and TRBJ2-7, with D possibly matching TRBD2 (6 bases). The germline V gene has CDR1 KGHSH and CDR2 LQKENI. The CDR3 runs 13 residues. V dropped 10 bases and J dropped 3 bases, with 16 bases sitting between them. The CDR3 sequence is CATRDSLNYEQYF. The DNA for the CDR3 is TGTGCCACCCGGGACTCCCTTAACTACGAGCAGTACTTC. The variable domain in full, with the rest retrieved from reference TRBV18 and TRBJ2-7, is NAGVMQNPRHLVRRRGQEARLRCSPMKGHSHVYWYRQLPEEGLKFMVYLQKENIIDESGMPKERFSAEFPKEGPSILRIQQVVRGDSAAYFCATRDSLNYEQYFGPGTRLTVT.

The chain uses TRBV7-9 and TRBJ2-4, with 7 positions matching TRBD2. Unmatched junction bases numbered 6, after V lost 5 bases and J lost 8 bases. The germline CDR1 and CDR2 sequences are SEHNR and FQNEAQ (reference sequence). CDR3 length: 13 residues. This CDR3 reads CASSLGTNDIQYF. DNA for the CDR3: TGTGCCAGCAGCCTCGGGACTAATGACATTCAGTACTTC.

In its sample, this clonotype was seen many times. The J gene is TRBJ2-5, the V gene TRBV27, with 8 bases aligning to TRBD1. V shed 5 bases, J shed 7 bases, and the junction held 9 bases outside the gene matches. The CDR3 covers 14 residues. Germline values: CDR1 MNHEY, CDR2 SMNVEV (reference sequence). CDR3 protein: CASSDRGGWGTQYF. CDR3 in DNA: TGTGCCAGCAGTGACAGGGGAGGTTGGGGGACCCAGTACTTC.

This clonotype was seen only a few times. J is TRBJ2-2 and V is TRBV5-1; TRBD1 matches at 8 bases. In germline, CDR1 is SGHRS, CDR2 YFSETQ. V was clipped by 1 base and J by 5 bases; unmatched bases: 1. The CDR3 has 14 residues. CDR3 residues: CASSLRQGTGELFF. DNA for the CDR3: TGCGCCAGCAGCTTGAGACAGGGGACCGGGGAGCTGTTTTTT. Full variable domain (missing parts from reference TRBV5-1 and TRBJ2-2): KAGVTQTPRYLIKTRGQQVTLSCSPISGHRSVSWYQQTPGQGLQFLFEYFSETQRNKGNFPGRFSGRQFSNSRSEMNVSTLELGDSALYLCASSLRQGTGELFFGEGSRLTVL.

The chain recombines TRBV19 with TRBJ1-5; TRBD1 matches at 8 bases. The germline gives CDR1 LNHDA, CDR2 SQIVND (reference sequence). V trimming: 1 base; J trimming: 6 bases; junction bases outside the gene matches: 5. The CDR3 is 15 amino acids. The CDR3 protein is CASSIGQGHRQPQHF. The CDR3 nucleotides read TGTGCCAGTAGTATAGGACAGGGGCATCGTCAGCCCCAGCATTTT.

This clonotype was picked up a small number of times. This chain links TRBV11-2 with TRBJ1-5; D ambiguous. Trimming removed 1 base at V and 9 bases at J, with 10 bases between. The germline CDR1 and CDR2 sequences are SGHAT and FQNNGV. This CDR3 is 13 amino acids long. CDR3 region: CASSLATSGPQHF. CDR3 DNA: TGTGCCAGCAGCTTAGCCACCTCGGGGCCCCAGCATTTT.

This rearrangement joins TRBV6-1 to TRBJ2-4; D gene uncertain. This CDR3 comprises 11 residues. Trimming left V 6 bases short and J 6 bases short, with 6 bases between. Looked up from germline, CDR1 is MNHNS and CDR2 is SASEGT. Written as DNA, the CDR3 is TGTGCCAGCAGCGCTCCAAACATTCAGTACTTC. Its translation is CASSAPNIQYF.